This T cell receptor (beta chain) was retrieved from a study of PD-L1 blockade in urothelial cancer. Study information: The number of prior chemotherapy regimens per patient was 0 to 3. Investigators checked blood 3 weeks (second dose) and 6 weeks after treatment start. Whole-study results and caveats: When pretreatment blood TCR clonality was below the median, it predicted better survival.

CDR1 is MNHEY, CDR2 SMNVEV, per germline (reference sequence). The V and J ends lost 3 bases and 2 bases respectively, with 20 bases between them. The length of the CDR3 is 19 residues. This clone has at least ten counts. Its matching antigen is unknown. Some clones are missing from TCRdb's copy, which holds only in-frame ones; the method was immunoSEQ multiplex PCR. The profile covers about 79,000 clones, with around four fifths appearing a single time and roughly 6.6% taken by the ten largest. Time point meaning: pretreatment peripheral blood. Between 1 and 8 samples, pretreatment and on-treatment, were given by each patient.

Sequencing used PBMCs, obtained around atezolizumab (anti-PD-L1) treatment. The chain couples TRBV27 to TRBJ2-6; possibly TRBD1 for D (5 bases). The sequence was obtained from a man aged 35-49 years with urothelial cancer. CDR3 coding DNA: TGTGCCAGCAGTTTGTGGGCAGGGCAGCGTGATACTGGGGCCAACGTCCTGACTTTC. It codes for CASSLWAGQRDTGANVLTF. The variable domain in full, completed from reference TRBV27 and TRBJ2-6, reads EAQVTQNPRYLITVTGKKLTVTCSQNMNHEYMSWYRQDPGLGLRQIYYSMNVEVTDKGDVPEGYKVSRKEKRNFPLILESPSPNQTSLYFCASSLWAGQRDTGANVLTFGAGSRLTVL.